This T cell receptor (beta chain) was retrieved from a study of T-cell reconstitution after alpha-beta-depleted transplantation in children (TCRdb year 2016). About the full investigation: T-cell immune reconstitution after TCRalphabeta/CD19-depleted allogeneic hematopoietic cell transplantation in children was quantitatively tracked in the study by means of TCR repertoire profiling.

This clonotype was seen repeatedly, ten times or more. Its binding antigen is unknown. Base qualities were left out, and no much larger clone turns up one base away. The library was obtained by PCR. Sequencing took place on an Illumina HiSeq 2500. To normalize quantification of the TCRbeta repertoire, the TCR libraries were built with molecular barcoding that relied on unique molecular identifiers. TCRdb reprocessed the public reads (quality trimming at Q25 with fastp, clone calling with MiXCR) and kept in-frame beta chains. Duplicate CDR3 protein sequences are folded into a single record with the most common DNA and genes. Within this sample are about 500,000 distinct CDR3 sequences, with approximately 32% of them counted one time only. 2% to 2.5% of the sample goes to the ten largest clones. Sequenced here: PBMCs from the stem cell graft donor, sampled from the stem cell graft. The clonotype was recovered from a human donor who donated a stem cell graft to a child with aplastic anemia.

The sequence in DNA is TGTGCCAGCAATCCAAGTCAAGAGACCCAGTACTTC. Its coded protein is CASNPSQETQYF. The rearrangement joined TRBV2 to TRBJ2-5, with the D gene call left open. The junction shows trimming of 7 bases on V and 2 bases on J, plus 8 bases between the germline ends. CDR1 and CDR2 are drawn from the germline V gene: SNHLY, FYNNEI. Measured from the cysteine to the phenylalanine, the CDR3 is 12 residues long. The CDR3 DNA has 36 bases and is translated from base 1.